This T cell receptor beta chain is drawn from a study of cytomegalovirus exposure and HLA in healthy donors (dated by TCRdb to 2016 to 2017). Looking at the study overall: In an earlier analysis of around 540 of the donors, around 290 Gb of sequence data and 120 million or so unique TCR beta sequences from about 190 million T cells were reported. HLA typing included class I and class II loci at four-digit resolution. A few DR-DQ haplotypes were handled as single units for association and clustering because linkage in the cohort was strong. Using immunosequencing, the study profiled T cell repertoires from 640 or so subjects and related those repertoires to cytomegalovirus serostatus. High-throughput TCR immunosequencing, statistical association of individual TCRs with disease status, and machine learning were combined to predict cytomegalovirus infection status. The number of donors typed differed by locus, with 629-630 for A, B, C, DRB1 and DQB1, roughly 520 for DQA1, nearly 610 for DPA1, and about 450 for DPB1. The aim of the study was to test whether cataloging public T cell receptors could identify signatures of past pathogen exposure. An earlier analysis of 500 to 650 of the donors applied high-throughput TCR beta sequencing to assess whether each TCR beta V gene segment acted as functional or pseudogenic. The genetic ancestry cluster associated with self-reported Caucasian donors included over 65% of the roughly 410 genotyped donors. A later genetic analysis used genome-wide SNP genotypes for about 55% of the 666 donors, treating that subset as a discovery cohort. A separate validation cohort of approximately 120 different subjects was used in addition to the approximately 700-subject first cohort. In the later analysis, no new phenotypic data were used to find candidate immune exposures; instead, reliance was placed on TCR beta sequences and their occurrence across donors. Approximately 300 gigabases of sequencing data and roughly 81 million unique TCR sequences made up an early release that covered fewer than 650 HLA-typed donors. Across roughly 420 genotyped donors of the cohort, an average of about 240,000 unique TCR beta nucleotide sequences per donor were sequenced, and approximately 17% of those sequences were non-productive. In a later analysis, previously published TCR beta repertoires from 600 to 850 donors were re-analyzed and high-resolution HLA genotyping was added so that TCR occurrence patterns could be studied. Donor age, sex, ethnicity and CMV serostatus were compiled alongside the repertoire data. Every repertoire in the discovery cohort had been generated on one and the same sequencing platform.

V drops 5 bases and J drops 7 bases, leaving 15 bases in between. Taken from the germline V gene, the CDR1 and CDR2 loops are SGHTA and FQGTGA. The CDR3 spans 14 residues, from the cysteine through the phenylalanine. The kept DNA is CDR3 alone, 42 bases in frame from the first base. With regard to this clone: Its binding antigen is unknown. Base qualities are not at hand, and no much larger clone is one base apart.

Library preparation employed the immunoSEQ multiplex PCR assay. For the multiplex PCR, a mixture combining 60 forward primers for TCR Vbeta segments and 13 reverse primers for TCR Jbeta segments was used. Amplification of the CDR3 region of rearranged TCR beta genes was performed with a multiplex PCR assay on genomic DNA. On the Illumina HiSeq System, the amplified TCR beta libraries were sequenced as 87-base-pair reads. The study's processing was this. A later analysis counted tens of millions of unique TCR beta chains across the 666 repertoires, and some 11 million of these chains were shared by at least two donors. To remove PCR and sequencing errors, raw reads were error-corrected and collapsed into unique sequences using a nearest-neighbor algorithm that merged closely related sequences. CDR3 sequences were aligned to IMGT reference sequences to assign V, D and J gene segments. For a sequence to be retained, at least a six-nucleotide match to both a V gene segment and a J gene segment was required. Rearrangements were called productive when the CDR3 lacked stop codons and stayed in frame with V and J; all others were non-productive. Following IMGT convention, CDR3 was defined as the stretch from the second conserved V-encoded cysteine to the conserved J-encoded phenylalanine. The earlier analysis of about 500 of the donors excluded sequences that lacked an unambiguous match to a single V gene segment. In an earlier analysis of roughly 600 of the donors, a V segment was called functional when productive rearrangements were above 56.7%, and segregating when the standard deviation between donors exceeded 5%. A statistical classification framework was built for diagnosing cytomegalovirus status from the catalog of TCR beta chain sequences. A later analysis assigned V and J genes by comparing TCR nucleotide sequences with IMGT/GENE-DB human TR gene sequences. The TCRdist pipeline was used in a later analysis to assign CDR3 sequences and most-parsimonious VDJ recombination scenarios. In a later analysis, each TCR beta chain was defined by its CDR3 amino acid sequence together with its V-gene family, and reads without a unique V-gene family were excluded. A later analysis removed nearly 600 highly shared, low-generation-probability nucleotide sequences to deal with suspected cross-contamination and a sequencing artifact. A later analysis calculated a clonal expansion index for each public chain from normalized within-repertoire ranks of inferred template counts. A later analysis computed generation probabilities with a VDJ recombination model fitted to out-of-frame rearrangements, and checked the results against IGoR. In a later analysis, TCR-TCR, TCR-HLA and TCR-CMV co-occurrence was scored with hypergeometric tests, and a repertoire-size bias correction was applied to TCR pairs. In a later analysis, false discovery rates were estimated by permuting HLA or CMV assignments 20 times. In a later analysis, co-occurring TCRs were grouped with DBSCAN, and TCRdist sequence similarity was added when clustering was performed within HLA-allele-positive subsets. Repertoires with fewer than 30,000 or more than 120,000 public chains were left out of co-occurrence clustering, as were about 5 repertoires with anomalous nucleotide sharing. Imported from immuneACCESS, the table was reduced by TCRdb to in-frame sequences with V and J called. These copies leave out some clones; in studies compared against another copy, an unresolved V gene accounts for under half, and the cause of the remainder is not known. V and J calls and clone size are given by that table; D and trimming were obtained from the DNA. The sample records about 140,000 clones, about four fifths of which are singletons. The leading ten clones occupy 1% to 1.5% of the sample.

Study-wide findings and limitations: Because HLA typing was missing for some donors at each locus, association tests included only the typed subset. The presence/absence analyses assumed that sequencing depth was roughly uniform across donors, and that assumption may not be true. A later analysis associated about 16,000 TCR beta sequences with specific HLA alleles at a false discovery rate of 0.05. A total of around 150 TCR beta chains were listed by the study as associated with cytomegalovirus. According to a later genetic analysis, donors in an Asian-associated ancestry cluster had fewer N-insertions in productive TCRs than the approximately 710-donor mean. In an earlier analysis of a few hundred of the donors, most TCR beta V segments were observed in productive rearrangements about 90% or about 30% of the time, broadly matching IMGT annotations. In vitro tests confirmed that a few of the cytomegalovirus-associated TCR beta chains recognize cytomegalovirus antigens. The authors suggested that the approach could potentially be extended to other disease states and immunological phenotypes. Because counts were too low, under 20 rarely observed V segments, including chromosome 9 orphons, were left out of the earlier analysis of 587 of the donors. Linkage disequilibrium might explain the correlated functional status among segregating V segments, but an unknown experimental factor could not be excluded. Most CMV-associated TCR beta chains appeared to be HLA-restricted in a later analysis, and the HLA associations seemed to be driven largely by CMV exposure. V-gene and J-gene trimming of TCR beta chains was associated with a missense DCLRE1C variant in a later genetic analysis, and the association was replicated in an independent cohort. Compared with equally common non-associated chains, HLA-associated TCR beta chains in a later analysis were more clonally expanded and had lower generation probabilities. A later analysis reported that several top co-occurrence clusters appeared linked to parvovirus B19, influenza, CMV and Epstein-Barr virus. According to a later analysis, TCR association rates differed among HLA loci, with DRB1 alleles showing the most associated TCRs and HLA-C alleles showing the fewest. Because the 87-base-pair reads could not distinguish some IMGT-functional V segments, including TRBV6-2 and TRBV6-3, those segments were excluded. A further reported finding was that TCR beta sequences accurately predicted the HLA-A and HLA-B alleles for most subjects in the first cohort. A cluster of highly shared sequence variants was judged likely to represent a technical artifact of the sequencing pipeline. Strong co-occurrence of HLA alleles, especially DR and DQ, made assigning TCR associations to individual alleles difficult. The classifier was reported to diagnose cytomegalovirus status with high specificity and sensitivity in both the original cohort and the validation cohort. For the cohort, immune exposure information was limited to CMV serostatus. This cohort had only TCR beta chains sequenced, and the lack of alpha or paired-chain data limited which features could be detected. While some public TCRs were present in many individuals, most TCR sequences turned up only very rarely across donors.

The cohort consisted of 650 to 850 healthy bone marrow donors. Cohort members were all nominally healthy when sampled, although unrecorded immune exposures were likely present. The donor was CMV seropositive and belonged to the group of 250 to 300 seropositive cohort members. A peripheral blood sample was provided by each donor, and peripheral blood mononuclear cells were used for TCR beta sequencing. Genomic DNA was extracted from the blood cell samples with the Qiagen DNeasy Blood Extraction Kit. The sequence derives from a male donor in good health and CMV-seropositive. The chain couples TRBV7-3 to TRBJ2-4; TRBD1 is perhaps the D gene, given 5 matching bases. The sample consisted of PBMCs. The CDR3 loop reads CASSPFIGANIQYF. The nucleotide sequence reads TGTGCCAGCAGCCCATTTATAGGGGCGAACATTCAGTACTTC.